This TCR beta chain is drawn from a study of control samples from healthy donors and cancer patients. Clones were read by immunoSEQ multiplex PCR, and TCRdb kept only the in-frame ones, dropping some. The sample consists of some 140,000 clones, about 94% of them appearing once. Germline V gives CDR1 MDHEN, CDR2 SYDVKM. The J segment lost 3 bases and the V segment lost 5 bases, leaving 2 bases of the junction unmatched. This CDR3 contains 14 residues. The TCR was taken from a man aged 40-49 years in good health. This rearrangement joins TRBV28 to TRBJ2-1, with 9 nucleotides matching TRBD2. Sequencing was performed on blood. CDR3 coding DNA: TGTGCCAGCAGTATTAGCGGGGGCTACAATGAGCAGTTCTTC. Protein: CASSISGGYNEQFF.